These 26 T cell receptor beta chains were sequenced from one sample in a study of T-cell memory formation after mild COVID-19. TCRdb redid the calling of the 5' RACE reads with MiXCR, one entry per CDR3 protein. The sample lists roughly 560,000 distinct CDR3 sequences; over 20% were seen once. Sample: PBMCs or a T cell subset sorted from them (not recorded which). Source of these receptors: an adult woman who had mild COVID-19 (a few samples of this study predate the infection). Cell type and time point are not known.

This chain links TRBV5-5 with TRBJ2-3; 7 bases match TRBD1. This CDR3 is 16 amino acids long. Germline V gene data show CDR1 as SGHKS and CDR2 as YYEKEE (reference sequence). V shed 0 bases and J 4 bases; nucleotides not matched to a gene: 8. The chain's CDR3 is CASSLETGFHADTQYF. The CDR3 region has the DNA TGTGCCAGCAGCTTGGAGACAGGGTTTCATGCAGATACGCAGTATTTT.

The J gene is TRBJ2-7, the V gene TRBV10-3, with 8 nucleotides matching TRBD1. The CDR3 totals 14 residues. Trimming at V came to 5 bases and at J to 5 bases, leaving 8 bases not matched to a gene. Germline values: CDR1 ENHRY, CDR2 SYGVKD. DNA of the CDR3: TGTGCCATCAGTCAATGGACAGGGACGCACGAGCAGTACTTC. Residues: CAISQWTGTHEQYF.

The V gene is TRBV2, the J gene TRBJ2-7, with a possible D match to TRBD2 (6 bases). Germline lookup yields CDR1 SNHLY and CDR2 FYNNEI. V lost 9 bases to trimming and J lost 2 bases, with 14 bases between them. The CDR3 is 13 amino acids. The CDR3 DNA is TGTGCCAGATCGGGACTGCAAACCTACGAGCAGTACTTC. This codes for CARSGLQTYEQYF.

The V and J genes are TRBV5-1 and TRBJ2-1; 13 bases match TRBD2. Trimming took 4 bases from V and 5 from J; bases not matched to a gene: 12. There are 18 residues in the CDR3. CDR1 is SGHRS and CDR2 is YFSETQ in the germline V gene. For the CDR3, the DNA is TGCGCCAGCAGCCTCAACCCGACTAGCGGGGGGCTCAACAATGAGCAGTTCTTC. Translated, it gives CASSLNPTSGGLNNEQFF.

The chain employs TRBV11-3 and TRBJ2-3; 9 nucleotides line up with TRBD2. The germline V gene has CDR1 SGHNT and CDR2 YENEEA. The ends lost 0 bases at V and 5 bases at J; junction bases unmatched: 9. The CDR3 spans 17 residues. The CDR3 sequence is CASSLDGAAGGRDTQYF. CDR3 DNA sequence: TGTGCCAGCAGCTTAGATGGAGCAGCGGGGGGTCGAGATACGCAGTATTTT.

This clonotype was recorded a few times. The CDR3 coding sequence is TGTGCCAGCAGTTGGCCTGGCCCTGTGAACACTGAAGCTTTCTTT. It translates to CASSWPGPVNTEAFF. This rearrangement joins TRBV12-3 or TRBV12-4 to TRBJ1-1; D gene ambiguous. The length of the CDR3 is 15 residues. Trimming shortened V by 4 bases and J by 0 bases, and 12 bases separated the two germline ends.

The rearrangement links TRBV12-3 or TRBV12-4 to TRBJ2-5; 15 positions agree with TRBD2. V lost 7 bases and J lost 2; bases outside the gene matches: 8. The CDR3 sequence is 17 residues long. CDR3: CASNRGLAGGDQETQYF. In nucleotides, the CDR3 is TGTGCCAGCAATCGGGGACTAGCGGGAGGAGATCAAGAGACCCAGTACTTC.

The chain carries TRBV20-1 and TRBJ2-1, with 12 bases identical to TRBD2. Germline V lookup: CDR1 DFQATT, CDR2 SNEGSKA (reference sequence). The CDR3 runs 14 residues. The V segment lost 5 bases and the J segment 3 bases; nucleotides outside the gene matches: 2. CDR3 loop: CSASGLAGYNEQFF. DNA of the CDR3: TGCAGTGCTTCGGGACTAGCGGGCTACAATGAGCAGTTCTTC.

This clonotype came up many times. The chain uses TRBV7-9 and TRBJ2-7, with TRBD2 matching 9 bases. Looked up from germline, CDR1 is SEHNR and CDR2 is FQNEAQ (reference sequence). The CDR3 sequence is 16 residues long. V lost 5 bases, J lost 2 bases, and 10 bases stayed unmatched. The CDR3: CASSALPSGETYEQYF. In DNA form, the CDR3 reads TGTGCCAGCAGCGCCCTTCCTAGCGGGGAGACCTACGAGCAGTACTTC.

V usage is TRBV12-3 or TRBV12-4 and J usage is TRBJ2-5; maybe TRBD2 (6 bases). Between the trimmed V and J ends, which lost 6 bases and 1 base, there was a span of 15 bases. The CDR3 sequence is 15 residues long. As DNA, the CDR3 is TGTGCCAGCAGCCGACACGGGGGTGGCCAAGAGACCCAGTACTTC. The encoded protein is CASSRHGGGQETQYF.

J is TRBJ1-1 and V is TRBV12-3 or TRBV12-4; no clear D. This CDR3 region has 13 residues. V was trimmed by 6 bases and J by 5 bases, leaving 13 bases between them. CDR3 sequence reads: CASRSIRWTEAFF. Here the CDR3 DNA reads TGTGCCAGCAGAAGTATAAGGTGGACTGAAGCTTTCTTT.

This clonotype has a handful of counts. V usage is TRBV12-3 or TRBV12-4 and J usage is TRBJ1-5, with D unresolved. The V end lost 5 bases, the J end lost 0 bases, and 5 bases lay between the germline ends. This CDR3 is 13 amino acids long. CDR3 sequence: CASSLISNQPQHF. In DNA form, the CDR3 reads TGTGCCAGCAGTCTAATTAGCAATCAGCCCCAGCATTTT.

This clonotype was found many times. This sequence joins TRBV7-9 and TRBJ2-1, with 13 bases that match TRBD2. This CDR3 spans 17 amino acids. From germline, CDR1 is SEHNR and CDR2 FQNEAQ (reference sequence). The V segment lost 4 bases and the J segment 4 bases; nucleotides outside the gene matches: 7. DNA for the CDR3: TGTGCCAGCAGCTCGGAGCAACTAGCGGGAGGGTACAATGAGCAGTTCTTC. Its protein product is CASSSEQLAGGYNEQFF.

This chain uses TRBV19 with TRBJ1-1; D call uncertain. CDR3 size: 13 residues. Germline CDR1 LNHDA, CDR2 SQIVND (reference sequence). With 3 bases removed from V and 8 bases from J, the gap between germline ends came to 13 bases. The CDR3 nucleotides are TGTGCCAGTAGTATCGCCGGCAGAGGCGAAGCTTTCTTT. It yields the protein CASSIAGRGEAFF.

J is TRBJ2-7 and V is TRBV9, with 9 bases identical to TRBD1. Losses at the gene ends were 0 bases for V and 1 base for J; bases not matched to a gene: 2. The CDR3 is made up of 15 amino acids. Germline V lookup: CDR1 SGDLS, CDR2 YYNGEE. CDR3 residues: CASSVGTGESYEQYF. CDR3 DNA: TGTGCCAGCAGCGTAGGGACAGGGGAGTCCTACGAGCAGTACTTC.

The chain recombines TRBV2 with TRBJ2-5; TRBD1 or TRBD2 may be the D gene (5 bases each). Germline V lookup: CDR1 SNHLY, CDR2 FYNNEI. This CDR3 comprises 13 residues. With 4 bases removed from V and 5 bases from J, the gap between germline ends came to 11 bases. The CDR3 bases are TGTGCCAGCAGTGGCTCCGGGGCGGAGACCCAGTACTTC. Translated: CASSGSGAETQYF.

This clonotype turned up a few times. The gene calls are TRBV4-1 and TRBJ1-2; 9 bases align to TRBD1. Germline assignment: CDR1 MGHRA and CDR2 YSYEKL. The V segment lost 0 bases and the J segment 3 bases; nucleotides outside the gene matches: 5. CDR3 length: 16 residues. The CDR3 nucleotides are TGCGCCAGCAGCCAAGAGGGGGACAGGGTTTACTATGGCTACACCTTC. This codes for CASSQEGDRVYYGYTF.

The rearrangement links TRBV19 to TRBJ2-3; 8 nucleotides match TRBD2. The CDR3 has 16 amino acids. After removal of 3 bases from V and 1 base from J, the junction contained 6 bases not matched to a gene. The germline V gene has CDR1 LNHDA and CDR2 SQIVND (reference sequence). The DNA of the CDR3 is TGTGCCAGTAGTATGAGTTGGCGGGGGGGCACAGATACGCAGTATTTT. Protein: CASSMSWRGGTDTQYF.

This clonotype occurred many times. This rearrangement joins TRBV5-1 to TRBJ2-3; no clear D. The germline gives CDR1 SGHRS, CDR2 YFSETQ. This CDR3 spans 14 amino acids. Trimming removed 0 bases from V and 1 base from J, with 6 bases in between. The CDR3, as DNA: TGCGCCAGCAGCTTGGGAGCCCGCACAGATACGCAGTATTTT. Translating gives CASSLGARTDTQYF.

The chain joins TRBV5-1 to TRBJ1-3, with D perhaps matching TRBD1 (5 bases). CDR1 is SGHRS, CDR2 YFSETQ, per germline. This CDR3 region has 14 residues. V dropped 4 bases and J dropped 0 bases, with 8 bases sitting between them. The CDR3 region has the DNA TGCGCCAGCAGCCAGGGTGCCTCTGGAAACACCATATATTTT. Translation gives CASSQGASGNTIYF.

The genes are TRBV2 and TRBJ2-2, with 10 positions matching TRBD2. Trimming at V came to 6 bases and at J to 7 bases, leaving 8 bases not matched to a gene. From germline, CDR1 is SNHLY and CDR2 FYNNEI. CDR3 length: 15 amino acids. The CDR3, as DNA: TGTGCCAGCAGGATAGCGGGAGGAATTAACGGGGAGCTGTTTTTT. It yields the protein CASRIAGGINGELFF.

This sequence joins TRBV6-2 or TRBV6-3 and TRBJ2-1; D may correspond to TRBD1 or TRBD2 (7 bases each). Trimming took off 6 bases at V and 12 bases at J, with 21 bases between the two ends. Per germline, CDR1 MNHEY and CDR2 SVGEGT. This CDR3 has 14 residues. Here the CDR3 reads CASRKKDRPGGQFF. Here the CDR3 DNA reads TGTGCCAGCAGAAAAAAGGACAGGCCGGGGGGGCAGTTCTTC.

This chain uses TRBV7-8 with TRBJ2-5; the match to TRBD2 covers 9 bases. After removal of 5 bases from V and 0 bases from J, the junction contained 10 bases not matched to a gene. In germline, CDR1 is SGHVS, CDR2 FQNEAQ. This CDR3 is built from 17 residues. Here the CDR3 DNA reads TGTGCCAGCAGCAGTTACAGGGGACTAGCAGACCAAGAGACCCAGTACTTC. Its protein is CASSSYRGLADQETQYF.

This clonotype was seen a few times. The chain links TRBV7-9 to TRBJ1-5; D is unclear. CDR1 is SEHNR and CDR2 is FQNEAQ in the germline V gene (reference sequence). V lost 11 bases and J lost 3, with 14 bases in between. This CDR3 has 13 residues. DNA for the CDR3: TGTGCCTCGGGGTCGGACTCCAATCAGCCCCAGCATTTT. As protein: CASGSDSNQPQHF.

The chain carries TRBV5-1 and TRBJ2-1; a weak D match, TRBD2 (5 bases). The CDR3 loop spans 14 amino acids. The V gene lost 4 bases and the J gene lost 1 base, with 9 bases spanning the gap. Germline V gene sequence: CDR1 SGHRS, CDR2 YFSETQ. The CDR3 protein is CASSRDYSYNEQFF. The CDR3 DNA reads as TGCGCCAGCAGCCGCGACTATTCCTACAATGAGCAGTTCTTC.

Only a few counts were recorded for this clonotype. Here the CDR3 reads CAISESINAGDEQFF. The CDR3 DNA reads TGTGCCATCAGTGAGTCGATCAATGCAGGGGATGAGCAGTTCTTC. V gene TRBV10-3 combines with J gene TRBJ2-1; tentatively, D is TRBD1 (6 bases). The CDR3 is 15 amino acids. Germline CDR1 is ENHRY and CDR2 is SYGVKD. V was clipped by 0 bases and J by 8 bases, with 14 bases between them.